This T cell receptor (beta chain) was obtained from a study of shared clonotypes between healthy human individuals. V lost 4 bases, J lost 2 bases, and 12 bases stayed unmatched. The CDR3 is 17 residues long. From germline, CDR1 is LNHDA and CDR2 SQIVND (reference sequence). The table came from immunoSEQ multiplex PCR; TCRdb's copy has only in-frame clones and leaves some out. The sample lists about 2.2 million clones; under 95% were seen once. Positive CCR7 selection of CD45RO-negative cells yielded the naive CD8 cells, and terminally differentiated effector memory CD45RA+ cells were excluded. Every donor, a Caucasian adult, lived in Nashville, Tennessee.

The source of this sequence is a man between 18 and 29 years old in good health. Some clones in this sample may be carry-over from other donors' samples. Sequenced material: naive CD8+ T cells from PBMCs. The chain uses TRBV19 and TRBJ2-7, with TRBD1 matching 9 bases. The CDR3 reads CASSTLASTGGAYEQYF. The CDR3 nucleotides read TGTGCCAGTAGTACCCTCGCCTCGACAGGGGGGGCCTACGAGCAGTACTTC. Full variable domain (rest looked up from reference TRBV19 and TRBJ2-7): DGGITQSPKYLFRKEGQNVTLSCEQNLNHDAMYWYRQDPGQGLRLIYYSQIVNDFQKGDIAEGYSVSREKKESFPLTVTSAQKNPTAFYLCASSTLASTGGAYEQYFGPGTRLTVT.